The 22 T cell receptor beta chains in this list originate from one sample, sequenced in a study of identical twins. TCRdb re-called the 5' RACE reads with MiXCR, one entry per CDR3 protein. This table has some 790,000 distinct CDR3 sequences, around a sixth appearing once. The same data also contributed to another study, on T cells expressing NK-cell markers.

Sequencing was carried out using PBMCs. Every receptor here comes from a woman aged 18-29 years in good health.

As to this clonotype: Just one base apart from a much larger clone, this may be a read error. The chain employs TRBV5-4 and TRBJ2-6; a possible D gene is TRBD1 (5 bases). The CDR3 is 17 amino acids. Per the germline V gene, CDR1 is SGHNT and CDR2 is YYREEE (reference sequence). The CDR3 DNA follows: TGTGCCACCAGCCAAGGATCCCAGGGATCTGGGGCCAACGTCCTGACTTTC. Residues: CATSQGSQGSGANVLTF.

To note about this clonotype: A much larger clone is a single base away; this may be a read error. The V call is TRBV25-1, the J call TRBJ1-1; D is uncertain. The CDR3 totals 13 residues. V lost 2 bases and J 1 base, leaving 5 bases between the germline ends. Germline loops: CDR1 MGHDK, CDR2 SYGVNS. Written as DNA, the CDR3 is TGTGCCAGCAGTGAAAACAGGAACACTGAAGCTTTCTTT. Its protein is CASSENRNTEAFF.

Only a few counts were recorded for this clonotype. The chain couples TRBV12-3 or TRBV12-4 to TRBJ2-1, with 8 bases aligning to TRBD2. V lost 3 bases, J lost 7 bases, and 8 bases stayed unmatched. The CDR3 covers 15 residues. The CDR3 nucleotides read TGTGCCAGCAGTTTCACGGGGGGGGCTAGTAATGAGCAGTTCTTC. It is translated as CASSFTGGASNEQFF.

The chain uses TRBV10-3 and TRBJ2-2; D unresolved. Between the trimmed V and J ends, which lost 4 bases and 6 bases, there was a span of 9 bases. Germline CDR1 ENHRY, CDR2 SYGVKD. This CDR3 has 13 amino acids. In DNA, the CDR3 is TGTGCCATCAGTGCCAAAGGACCCGGGGAGCTGTTTTTT. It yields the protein CAISAKGPGELFF.

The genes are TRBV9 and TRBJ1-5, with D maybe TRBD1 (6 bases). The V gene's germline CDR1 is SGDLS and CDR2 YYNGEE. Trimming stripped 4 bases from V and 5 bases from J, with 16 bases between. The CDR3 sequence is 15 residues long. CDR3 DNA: TGTGCCAGCAGCCCCTCCCGGGGGCCGGATCAGCCCCAGCATTTT. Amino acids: CASSPSRGPDQPQHF.

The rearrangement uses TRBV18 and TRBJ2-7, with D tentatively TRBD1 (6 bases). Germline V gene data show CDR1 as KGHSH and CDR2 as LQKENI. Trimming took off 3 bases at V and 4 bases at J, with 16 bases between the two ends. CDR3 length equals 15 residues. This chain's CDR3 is CASSPQGQGTYEQYF. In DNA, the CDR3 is TGTGCCAGCTCACCCCAGGGGCAGGGGACGTACGAGCAGTACTTC.

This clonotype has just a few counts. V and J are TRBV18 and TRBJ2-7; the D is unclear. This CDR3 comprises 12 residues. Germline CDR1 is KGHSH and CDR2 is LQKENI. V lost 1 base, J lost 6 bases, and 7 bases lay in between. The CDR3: CASSPRILEQYF. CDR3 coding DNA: TGTGCCAGCTCACCACGAATTCTCGAGCAGTACTTC. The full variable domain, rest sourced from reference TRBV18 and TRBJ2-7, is NAGVMQNPRHLVRRRGQEARLRCSPMKGHSHVYWYRQLPEEGLKFMVYLQKENIIDESGMPKERFSAEFPKEGPSILRIQQVVRGDSAAYFCASSPRILEQYFGPGTRLTVT.

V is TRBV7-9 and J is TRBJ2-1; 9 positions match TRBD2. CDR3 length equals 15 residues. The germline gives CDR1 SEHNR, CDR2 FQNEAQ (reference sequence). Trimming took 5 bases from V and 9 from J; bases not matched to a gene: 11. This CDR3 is CASSRLGLAAGEQFF. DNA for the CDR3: TGTGCCAGCAGCCGTTTGGGACTAGCCGCGGGTGAGCAGTTCTTC.

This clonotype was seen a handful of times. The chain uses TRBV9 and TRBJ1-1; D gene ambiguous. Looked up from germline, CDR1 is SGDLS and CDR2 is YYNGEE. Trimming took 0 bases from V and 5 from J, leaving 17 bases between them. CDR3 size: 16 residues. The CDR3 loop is CASSVVPGRAWTEAFF. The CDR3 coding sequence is TGTGCCAGCAGCGTAGTCCCCGGACGGGCATGGACTGAAGCTTTCTTT.

The CDR3 spells CATSRDRRTQYF. In DNA, the CDR3 is TGTGCCACCAGCAGAGATCGGAGGACCCAGTACTTC. This sequence joins TRBV15 and TRBJ2-5; D is undetermined. The CDR3 contains 12 residues. The germline V gene encodes CDR1 LNHNV and CDR2 YYDKDF (reference sequence). V lost 0 bases to trimming and J lost 7 bases, with 6 bases between them.

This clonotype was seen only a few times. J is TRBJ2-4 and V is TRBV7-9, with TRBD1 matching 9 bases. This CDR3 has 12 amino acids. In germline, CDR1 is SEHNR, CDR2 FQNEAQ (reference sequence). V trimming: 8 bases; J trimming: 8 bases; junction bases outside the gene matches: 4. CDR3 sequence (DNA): TGTGCCAGCGGGACAGGGATGGACATTCAGTACTTC. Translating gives CASGTGMDIQYF. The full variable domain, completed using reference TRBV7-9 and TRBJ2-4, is DTGVSQNPRHKITKRGQNVTFRCDPISEHNRLYWYRQTLGQGPEFLTYFQNEAQLEKSRLLSDRFSAERPKGSFSTLEIQRTEQGDSAMYLCASGTGMDIQYFGAGTRLSVL.

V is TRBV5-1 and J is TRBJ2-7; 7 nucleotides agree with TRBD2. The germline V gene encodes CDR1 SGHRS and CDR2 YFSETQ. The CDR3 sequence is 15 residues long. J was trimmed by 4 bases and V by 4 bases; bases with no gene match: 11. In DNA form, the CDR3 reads TGCGCCAGCAGCCGAGGACTAGAACCACCTTACGAGCAGTACTTC. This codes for CASSRGLEPPYEQYF. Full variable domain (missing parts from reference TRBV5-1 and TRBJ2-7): KAGVTQTPRYLIKTRGQQVTLSCSPISGHRSVSWYQQTPGQGLQFLFEYFSETQRNKGNFPGRFSGRQFSNSRSEMNVSTLELGDSALYLCASSRGLEPPYEQYFGPGTRLTVT.

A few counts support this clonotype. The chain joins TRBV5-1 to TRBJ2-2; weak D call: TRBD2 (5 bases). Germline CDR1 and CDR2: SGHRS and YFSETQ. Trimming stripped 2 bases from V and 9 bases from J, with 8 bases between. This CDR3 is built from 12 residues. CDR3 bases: TGCGCCAGCAGCTTTACCGGGAGGGAGCTGTTTTTT. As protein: CASSFTGRELFF.

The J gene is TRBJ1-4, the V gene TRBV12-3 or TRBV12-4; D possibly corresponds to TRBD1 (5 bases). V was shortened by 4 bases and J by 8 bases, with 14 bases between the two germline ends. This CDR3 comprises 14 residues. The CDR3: CASSSWGFEEKLFF. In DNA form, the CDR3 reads TGTGCCAGCAGTTCCTGGGGGTTCGAGGAAAAACTGTTTTTT.

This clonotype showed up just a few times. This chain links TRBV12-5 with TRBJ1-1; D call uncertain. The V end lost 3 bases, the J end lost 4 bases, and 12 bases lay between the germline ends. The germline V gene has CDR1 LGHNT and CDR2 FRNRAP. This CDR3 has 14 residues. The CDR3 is CASGFLRRGTEAFF. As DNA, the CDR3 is TGTGCTAGTGGTTTTCTACGGAGAGGCACTGAAGCTTTCTTT.

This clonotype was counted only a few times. The CDR3 bases are TGTGCCAGCAGTTACTCGAGGGTCGGGACAGGGGGTTTAAACACTGAAGCTTTCTTT. This translates into CASSYSRVGTGGLNTEAFF. This chain links TRBV6-5 with TRBJ1-1, with TRBD1 identical over 11 bases. Germline V gene sequence: CDR1 MNHEY, CDR2 SVGAGI. The CDR3 has 19 amino acids. V lost 0 bases, J lost 2 bases, and 11 bases stayed unmatched.

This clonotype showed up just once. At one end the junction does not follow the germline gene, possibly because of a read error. This CDR3 reads CSARARIFATGELFF. DNA for the CDR3: TGCAGTGCGAGAGCGCGTATCTTCGCCACCGGGGAGCTGTTTTTT. The V gene is TRBV20-1, the J gene TRBJ2-2; D gene ambiguous. The CDR3 loop spans 15 amino acids. In germline, CDR1 is DFQATT, CDR2 SNEGSKA (reference sequence).

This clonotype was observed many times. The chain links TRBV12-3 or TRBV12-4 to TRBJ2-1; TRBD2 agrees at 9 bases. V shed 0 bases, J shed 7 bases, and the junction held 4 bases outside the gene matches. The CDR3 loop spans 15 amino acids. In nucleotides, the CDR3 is TGTGCCAGCAGTTTAGCTAGCGGGAGTGTAAATGAGCAGTTCTTC. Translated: CASSLASGSVNEQFF.

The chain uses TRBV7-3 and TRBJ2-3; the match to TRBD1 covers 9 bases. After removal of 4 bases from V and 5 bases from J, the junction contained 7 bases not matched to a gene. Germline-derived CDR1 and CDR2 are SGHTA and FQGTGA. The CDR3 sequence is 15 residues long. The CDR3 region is CASSSRDRAGDTQYF. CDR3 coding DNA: TGTGCCAGCAGCTCCCGGGACAGGGCGGGAGATACGCAGTATTTT. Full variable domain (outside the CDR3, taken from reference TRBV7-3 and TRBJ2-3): GAGVSQTPSNKVTEKGKYVELRCDPISGHTALYWYRQSLGQGPEFLIYFQGTGAADDSGLPNDRFFAVRPEGSVSTLKIQRTERGDSAVYLCASSSRDRAGDTQYFGPGTRLTVL.

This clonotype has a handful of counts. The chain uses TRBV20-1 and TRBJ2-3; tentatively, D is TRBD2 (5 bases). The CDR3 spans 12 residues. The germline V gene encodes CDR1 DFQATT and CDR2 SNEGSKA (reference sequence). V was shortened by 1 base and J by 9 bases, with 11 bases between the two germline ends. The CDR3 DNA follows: TGCAGTGCTAGAGTTGAGGGAACGACGCAGTATTTT. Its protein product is CSARVEGTTQYF.

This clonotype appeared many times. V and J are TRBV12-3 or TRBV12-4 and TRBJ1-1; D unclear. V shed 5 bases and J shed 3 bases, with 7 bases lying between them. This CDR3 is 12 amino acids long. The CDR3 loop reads CASSVAYTEAFF. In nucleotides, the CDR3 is TGTGCCAGCAGTGTCGCCTACACTGAAGCTTTCTTT.

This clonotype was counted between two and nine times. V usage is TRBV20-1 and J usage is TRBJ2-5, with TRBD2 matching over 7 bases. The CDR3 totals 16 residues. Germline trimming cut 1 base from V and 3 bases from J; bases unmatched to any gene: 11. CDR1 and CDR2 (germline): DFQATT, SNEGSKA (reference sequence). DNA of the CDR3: TGCAGTGCTAGAGGCGAGCGGGATCGACCTAAAGAGACCCAGTACTTC. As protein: CSARGERDRPKETQYF.